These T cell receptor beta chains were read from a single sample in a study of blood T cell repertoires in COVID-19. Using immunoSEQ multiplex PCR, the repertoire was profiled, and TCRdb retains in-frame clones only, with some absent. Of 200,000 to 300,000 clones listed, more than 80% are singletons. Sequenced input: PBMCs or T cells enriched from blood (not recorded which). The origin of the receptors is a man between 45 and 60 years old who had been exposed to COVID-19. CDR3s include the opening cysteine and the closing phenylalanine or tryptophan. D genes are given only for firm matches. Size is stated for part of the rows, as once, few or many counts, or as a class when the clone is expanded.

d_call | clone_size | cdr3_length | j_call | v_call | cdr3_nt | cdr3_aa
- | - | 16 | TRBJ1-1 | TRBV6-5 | TGTGCCAGCAGTTACTCGAGGCAGGGTGTGGACACTGAAGCTTTCTTT | CASSYSRQGVDTEAFF
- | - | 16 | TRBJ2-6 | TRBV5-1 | TGCGCCAGCAGCTTGGGGACAGCCTCTGGGGCCAACGTCCTGACTTTC | CASSLGTASGANVLTF
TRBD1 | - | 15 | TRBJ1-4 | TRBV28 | TGTGCCAGCAGTCCGCACAGGGGCTCGGGTGAAAAACTGTTTTTT | CASSPHRGSGEKLFF
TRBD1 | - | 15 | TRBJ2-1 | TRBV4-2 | TGTGCCAGCAGCTTACCGGGACAGAGCTACAATGAGCAGTTCTTC | CASSLPGQSYNEQFF
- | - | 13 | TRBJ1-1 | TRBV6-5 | TGTGCCAGCAGTTTGGACAGGAACACTGAAGCTTTCTTT | CASSLDRNTEAFF
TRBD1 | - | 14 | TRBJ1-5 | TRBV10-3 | TGTGCCATCAGTGAAACAGGGGAAGGGCAGCCCCAGCATTTT | CAISETGEGQPQHF
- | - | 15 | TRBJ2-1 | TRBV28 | TGTGCCAGCAGTTCTGGGGGGAGCTCCTACAATGAGCAGTTCTTC | CASSSGGSSYNEQFF
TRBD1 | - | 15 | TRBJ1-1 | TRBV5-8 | TGTGCCAGCAGCACACGGACAGGGGGAATTACTGAAGCTTTCTTT | CASSTRTGGITEAFF
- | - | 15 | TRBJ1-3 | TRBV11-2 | TGTGCCAGCAGCCCGAGTGGTGGCTCTGGAAACACCATATATTTT | CASSPSGGSGNTIYF
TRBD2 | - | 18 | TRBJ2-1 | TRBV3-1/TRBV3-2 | TGTGCCAGCAGCCCGGGACTAGCGGGAAAGAGCTCCTACAATGAGCAGTTCTTC | CASSPGLAGKSSYNEQFF
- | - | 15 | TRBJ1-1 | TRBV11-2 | TGTGCCAGCAGCTCCCCTTACAGGGTTTACACTGAAGCTTTCTTT | CASSSPYRVYTEAFF
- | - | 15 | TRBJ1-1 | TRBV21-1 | TGTGCCAGCACTTGGGGGAGGGGATTGAGCACTGAAGCTTTCTTT | CASTWGRGLSTEAFF
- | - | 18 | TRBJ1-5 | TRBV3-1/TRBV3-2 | TGTGCCAGCAGCCAAGATACGCCCCTGGGACTTAGCAATCAGCCCCAGCATTTT | CASSQDTPLGLSNQPQHF
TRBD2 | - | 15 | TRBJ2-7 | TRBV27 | TGTGCCAGCAGTTTCGCGGGGGGGGTCTCCTACGAGCAGTACTTC | CASSFAGGVSYEQYF
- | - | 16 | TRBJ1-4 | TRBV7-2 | TGTGCCAGCAGCTTGTCCCAGGTGGCCACTAATGAAAAACTGTTTTTT | CASSLSQVATNEKLFF
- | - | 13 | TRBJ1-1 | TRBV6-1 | TGTGCCAGCAGTGAAGCGCGGGGCACTGAAGCTTTCTTT | CASSEARGTEAFF
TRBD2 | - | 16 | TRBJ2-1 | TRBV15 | TGTGCCACCAGCGGCCTGAATGGGCGGGGGGGCAATGAGCAGTTCTTC | CATSGLNGRGGNEQFF
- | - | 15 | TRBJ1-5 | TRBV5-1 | TGCGCCAGCAGCTTGGACACCCCTAGCAATCAGCCCCAGCATTTT | CASSLDTPSNQPQHF
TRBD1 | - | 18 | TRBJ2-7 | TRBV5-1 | TGCGCCAGCAGCTTAGCGAAGCTGACAGGGGCTAAGTCCTACGAGCAGTACTTC | CASSLAKLTGAKSYEQYF
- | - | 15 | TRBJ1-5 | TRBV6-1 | TGTGCCAGCAGTGAAGCAATCGGGTTCGTGGGGCCCCAGCATTTT | CASSEAIGFVGPQHF
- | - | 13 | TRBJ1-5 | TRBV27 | TGTGCCAGCAGTTGGGGGCATAGTCAGCCCCAGCATTTT | CASSWGHSQPQHF
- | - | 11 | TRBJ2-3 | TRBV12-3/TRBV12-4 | TGTGCCAGCAGCCTCAGAGATACGCAGTATTTT | CASSLRDTQYF
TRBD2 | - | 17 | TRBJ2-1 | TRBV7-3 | TGTGCCAGCAGCTCTGGAGGAGCTAGCGGGAAGTTGGATGAGCAGTTCTTC | CASSSGGASGKLDEQFF
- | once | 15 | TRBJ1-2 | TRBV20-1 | TGCAGTGCTAGTTTGCCGGCAGGCGCTAACTATGGCTACACCTTC | CSASLPAGANYGYTF
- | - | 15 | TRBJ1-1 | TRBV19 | TGTGCCAGTAGTCTCACCCTCCAGGGGAGCACTGAAGCTTTCTTT | CASSLTLQGSTEAFF
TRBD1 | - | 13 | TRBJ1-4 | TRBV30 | TGTGCCTGGAGTAAGGCAGGGGGTGAAAAACTGTTTTTT | CAWSKAGGEKLFF
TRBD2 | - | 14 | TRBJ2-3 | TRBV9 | TGTGCCAGCTCAATAGCGGGGGACACAGATACGCAGTATTTT | CASSIAGDTDTQYF